This T cell receptor beta chain was observed in a study of T cell repertoires in cytomegalovirus infection. Across the study: It can be stated that public TCR beta signatures indicated CMV infection as well as a matching HLA type. Overall study findings and caveats: HLA-C-restricted CMV-specific TCR beta clonotypes prevailed in the ex vivo response.

TCRdb redid the calling of the reads with MiXCR, one entry per CDR3 protein. Here the sample spans more than 400,000 distinct CDR3 sequences, 26% being singletons. The CDR3 contains 14 residues. V was pared by 4 bases and J by 8 bases, with 17 bases between. Germline assignment: CDR1 SGHTA and CDR2 FQGNSA. This clonotype was picked up many times. Its cognate antigen is unknown. This chain joins TRBV7-2 and TRBJ1-2, with D possibly being TRBD1 (5 bases). The sequence derives from a human donor in good health (CMV status not recorded). Some clones in this sample may be carry-over from other donors' samples. Sequenced: PBMCs. The CDR3 protein is CASSSAQGGKGYTF. The CDR3 DNA is TGTGCCAGCAGCTCGGCGCAGGGCGGGAAGGGCTACACCTTC.